The 28 T cell receptor beta chains given below trace back to one sample, sequenced in a study of blood T cell repertoires in COVID-19. The assay was immunoSEQ multiplex PCR, and TCRdb's table has in-frame clones only and misses some. The table lists about 200,000 clones, 86% of them singletons, with 4.5% to 7.5% in the top ten. The sample was peripheral blood. These receptors were taken from an elderly man with acute or convalescent COVID-19.

CDR3: CASSLRRGGHEQFF. The CDR3 region has the DNA TGTGCCAGCAGCTTACGCAGGGGTGGGCATGAGCAGTTCTTC. The chain is built from TRBV7-2 and TRBJ2-1, with a possible D match to TRBD1 (6 bases). V shed 2 bases and J shed 8 bases, with 13 bases lying between them. Germline values: CDR1 SGHTA, CDR2 FQGNSA. This CDR3 is built from 14 residues.

The chain combines TRBV7-2 with TRBJ1-1; no definite D call. Looked up from germline, CDR1 is SGHTA and CDR2 is FQGNSA. The CDR3 loop spans 13 amino acids. The V and J ends lost 6 bases and 4 bases respectively, with 12 bases between them. The CDR3 bases are TGTGCCAGCAGATCAGGCCCGGCCACTGAAGCTTTCTTT. Translation gives CASRSGPATEAFF. The full variable domain, its missing parts supplied by reference TRBV7-2 and TRBJ1-1, is GAGVSQSPSNKVTEKGKDVELRCDPISGHTALYWYRQSLGQGLEFLIYFQGNSAPDKSGLPSDRFSAERTGGSVSTLTIQRTQQEDSAVYLCASRSGPATEAFFGQGTRLTVV.

The rearrangement uses TRBV6-2 or TRBV6-3 and TRBJ2-1; no clear D gene. Germline V gene lookup returns CDR1 MNHEY and CDR2 SVGEGT. The CDR3 contains 13 residues. Trimming took 4 bases from V and 3 from J, leaving 7 bases between them. The CDR3 sequence: CASSSPLYNEQFF. As DNA, the CDR3 is TGTGCCAGCAGTTCTCCTCTCTACAATGAGCAGTTCTTC.

The rearrangement links TRBV5-1 to TRBJ2-1; 8 bases map to TRBD1. The CDR3 sequence is 14 residues long. Germline CDR1 and CDR2: SGHRS and YFSETQ. V dropped 0 bases and J dropped 6; count of bases not matched to a gene: 2. The CDR3 loop is CASSLDGQGNEQFF. Written as DNA, the CDR3 is TGCGCCAGCAGCTTGGACGGACAGGGCAATGAGCAGTTCTTC. The variable domain in full, completed from reference TRBV5-1 and TRBJ2-1, reads KAGVTQTPRYLIKTRGQQVTLSCSPISGHRSVSWYQQTPGQGLQFLFEYFSETQRNKGNFPGRFSGRQFSNSRSEMNVSTLELGDSALYLCASSLDGQGNEQFFGPGTRLTVL.

This chain links TRBV28 with TRBJ2-5, with TRBD1 identical over 7 bases. The CDR3 consists of 15 residues. CDR1 is MDHEN, CDR2 SYDVKM, per germline. V was clipped by 7 bases and J by 4 bases; unmatched bases: 12. The CDR3 coding sequence is TGTGCCAGCAAAGCACCCGGGACAGCTTTAGAGACCCAGTACTTC. Residues: CASKAPGTALETQYF.

A single count supports this clone. The genes are TRBV2 and TRBJ1-2, with TRBD1 identical over 7 bases. The V segment lost 0 bases and the J segment 7 bases; nucleotides outside the gene matches: 2. This CDR3 comprises 13 residues. In germline, CDR1 is SNHLY, CDR2 FYNNEI. The CDR3 DNA reads as TGTGCCAGCAGTGAAGCGAGACAGGGTGGCTACACCTTC. Translation: CASSEARQGGYTF.

This chain joins TRBV27 and TRBJ1-6; maybe TRBD1 (6 bases). With 7 bases removed from V and 7 bases from J, the gap between germline ends came to 11 bases. The CDR3 loop spans 13 amino acids. The germline V gene encodes CDR1 MNHEY and CDR2 SMNVEV (reference sequence). The CDR3: CASKPGVNSPLHF. In DNA, the CDR3 is TGTGCCAGCAAGCCAGGGGTCAATTCACCCCTCCACTTT.

V usage is TRBV18 and J usage is TRBJ2-3; 12 bases agree with TRBD2. The CDR3 contains 15 residues. The V gene end was trimmed by 4 bases and the J gene end by 2 bases; junction bases not matched to a gene: 1. The V gene's germline CDR1 is KGHSH and CDR2 LQKENI. The CDR3 DNA sequence: TGTGCCAGCTCACGGACTAGCGGGACCACAGATACGCAGTATTTT. As protein: CASSRTSGTTDTQYF. Full variable domain (missing parts from reference TRBV18 and TRBJ2-3): NAGVMQNPRHLVRRRGQEARLRCSPMKGHSHVYWYRQLPEEGLKFMVYLQKENIIDESGMPKERFSAEFPKEGPSILRIQQVVRGDSAAYFCASSRTSGTTDTQYFGPGTRLTVL.

This chain connects TRBV9 to TRBJ2-2, with D unresolved. The V gene lost 8 bases and the J gene lost 4 bases, with 15 bases spanning the gap. Germline CDR1 and CDR2: SGDLS and YYNGEE. CDR3 length: 14 residues. The CDR3 DNA is TGTGCCAGTGCCGTTGGGTCGGGCACCGGGGAGCTGTTTTTT. Translation: CASAVGSGTGELFF.

The V gene is TRBV6-5, the J gene TRBJ1-4; 7 bases line up with TRBD1. Germline V CDR1 and CDR2: MNHEY, SVGAGI. This CDR3 is built from 15 residues. With 6 bases clipped from V and 5 bases from J, the junction kept 9 bases outside the gene matches. This CDR3 reads CASSYRDSWNEKLFF. The CDR3 DNA reads TGTGCCAGCAGCTATCGGGACAGCTGGAATGAAAAACTGTTTTTT.

The J gene is TRBJ1-5, the V gene TRBV19; D may be TRBD1 (5 bases). Per germline, CDR1 LNHDA and CDR2 SQIVND (reference sequence). CDR3 length equals 15 residues. V lost 4 bases, J lost 1 base, and 11 bases lay in between. The chain's CDR3 is CASSTGYASNQPQHF. The CDR3 bases are TGTGCCAGTAGTACAGGGTATGCCAGCAATCAGCCCCAGCATTTT.

The J gene is TRBJ2-5, the V gene TRBV4-1, with 10 bases lining up with TRBD1. The CDR3 is 16 residues long. Unmatched junction bases numbered 3, after V lost 1 base and J lost 1 base. Germline CDR1 and CDR2: MGHRA and YSYEKL. The CDR3: CASSQGTGGGQETQYF. CDR3 in DNA: TGCGCCAGCAGCCAAGGGACAGGGGGGGGCCAAGAGACCCAGTACTTC.

This clone has more than one count but fewer than ten. This sequence joins TRBV7-6 and TRBJ2-1; TRBD2 matches at 9 bases. The V gene's germline CDR1 is SGHVS and CDR2 FNYEAQ. After removal of 1 base from V and 9 bases from J, the junction contained 4 bases not matched to a gene. CDR3 length: 14 residues. CDR3 residues: CASSLGGRATEQFF. In nucleotides, the CDR3 is TGTGCCAGCAGCTTAGGCGGGAGGGCCACTGAGCAGTTCTTC. The full variable domain, completed using reference TRBV7-6 and TRBJ2-1, is GAGVSQSPRYKVTKRGQDVALRCDPISGHVSLYWYRQALGQGPEFLTYFNYEAQQDKSGLPNDRFSAERPEGSISTLTIQRTEQRDSAMYRCASSLGGRATEQFFGPGTRLTVL.

The chain is built from TRBV19 and TRBJ1-6; 7 positions match TRBD1. V was clipped by 6 bases and J by 7 bases; unmatched bases: 9. Germline V gene lookup returns CDR1 LNHDA and CDR2 SQIVND (reference sequence). The CDR3 sequence is 15 residues long. CDR3 sequence: CASRDNRGRNSPLHF. Here the CDR3 DNA reads TGTGCCAGTAGGGATAACAGGGGTCGGAATTCACCCCTCCACTTT.

This chain links TRBV6-6 with TRBJ1-4; 9 nucleotides match TRBD1. In germline, CDR1 is MNHNY, CDR2 SVGAGI (reference sequence). The CDR3 is 15 residues long. V lost 3 bases to trimming and J lost 8 bases; unmatched junction nucleotides: 7. The CDR3 sequence: CASSYGDRADEKLFF. The CDR3 DNA follows: TGTGCCAGCAGTTATGGGGACAGGGCGGACGAAAAACTGTTTTTT.

V and J are TRBV24-1 and TRBJ2-7, with a weak D call TRBD1 (6 bases). V lost 5 bases and J lost 4, with 11 bases in between. The germline gives CDR1 KGHDR, CDR2 SFDVKD. The CDR3 is 13 residues long. The CDR3 region is CATSAGAQYEQYF. The CDR3 nucleotides are TGTGCCACCAGTGCAGGGGCGCAGTACGAGCAGTACTTC.

The chain links TRBV5-4 to TRBJ2-5; 11 nucleotides agree with TRBD2. Germline lookup yields CDR1 SGHNT and CDR2 YYREEE (reference sequence). CDR3 size: 16 residues. With 4 bases clipped from V and 1 base from J, the junction kept 6 bases outside the gene matches. Here the CDR3 DNA reads TGTGCCAGCAGCCTAGGACTAGCGGGCACCCAAGAGACCCAGTACTTC. This translates into CASSLGLAGTQETQYF.

V gene TRBV7-9 combines with J gene TRBJ2-7; TRBD2 matches at 13 bases. V was clipped by 3 bases and J by 4 bases; unmatched bases: 9. Per germline, CDR1 SEHNR and CDR2 FQNEAQ (reference sequence). The CDR3 extends over 17 amino acids. DNA for the CDR3: TGTGCCAGCAGCTTCCCAACTAGCGGGAGGGCCTCTTACGAGCAGTACTTC. Translating it yields CASSFPTSGRASYEQYF.

This chain connects TRBV7-9 to TRBJ1-5; D is uncertain. Germline V gene sequence: CDR1 SEHNR, CDR2 FQNEAQ (reference sequence). The V and J ends lost 8 bases and 0 bases respectively, with 14 bases between them. The CDR3 is 15 amino acids. The CDR3: CASSPAGYSNQPQHF. CDR3 DNA: TGTGCCAGCTCCCCCGCGGGCTATAGCAATCAGCCCCAGCATTTT.

This clone is a singleton in its sample. The same CDR3 can be traced to other DNA sequences in this sample. V usage is TRBV6-5 and J usage is TRBJ2-5; 8 bases map to TRBD1. Germline loops: CDR1 MNHEY, CDR2 SVGAGI. The CDR3 runs to 13 residues. V lost 5 bases to trimming and J lost 3 bases; unmatched junction nucleotides: 2. In DNA, the CDR3 is TGTGCCAGCAGTCGGACAGGGAAAGAGACCCAGTACTTC. Protein sequence: CASSRTGKETQYF.

This clone was found a few times. This chain links TRBV19 with TRBJ2-7; 10 nucleotides align to TRBD1. Trimming at V came to 4 bases and at J to 6 bases, leaving 9 bases not matched to a gene. The CDR3 sequence is 15 residues long. Germline-derived CDR1 and CDR2 are LNHDA and SQIVND (reference sequence). DNA of the CDR3: TGTGCCAGTAGTAGCCCCGGGACAGGGGTAAGCGAGCAGTACTTC. As protein: CASSSPGTGVSEQYF. Using reference TRBV19 and TRBJ2-7 for the parts outside the CDR3, the full variable domain is DGGITQSPKYLFRKEGQNVTLSCEQNLNHDAMYWYRQDPGQGLRLIYYSQIVNDFQKGDIAEGYSVSREKKESFPLTVTSAQKNPTAFYLCASSSPGTGVSEQYFGPGTRLTVT.

This clone occurred a few times. The chain combines TRBV18 with TRBJ1-1, with D unclear. The CDR3 contains 19 residues. The V end lost 3 bases, the J end lost 0 bases, and 23 bases lay between the germline ends. Germline values: CDR1 KGHSH, CDR2 LQKENI. CDR3 DNA sequence: TGTGCCAGCTCACCCTCTCATGTGGCTCGAACTATACTGAACACTGAAGCTTTCTTT. It specifies CASSPSHVARTILNTEAFF.

The J gene is TRBJ1-1, the V gene TRBV12-3 or TRBV12-4; perhaps TRBD1 as D (6 bases). The CDR3 contains 13 residues. Trimming pared 8 bases from V and 1 base from J, leaving 11 bases between. CDR3 amino acids: CASGGQPNTEAFF. CDR3 nucleotides: TGTGCCAGCGGCGGACAGCCGAACACTGAAGCTTTCTTT.

The gene calls are TRBV2 and TRBJ1-4, with TRBD1 identical over 7 bases. Germline V lookup: CDR1 SNHLY, CDR2 FYNNEI. CDR3 length: 15 amino acids. V was clipped by 4 bases and J by 1 base; unmatched bases: 3. CDR3: CASSVNRGTNEKLFF. CDR3 sequence (DNA): TGTGCCAGCAGTGTAAACAGGGGAACTAATGAAAAACTGTTTTTT.

This rearrangement joins TRBV28 to TRBJ2-1; unclear D gene. The CDR3 runs to 14 residues. Germline V lookup: CDR1 MDHEN, CDR2 SYDVKM. V was trimmed by 1 base and J by 6 bases, leaving 10 bases between them. The CDR3, as DNA: TGTGCCAGCAGTTTATTGGAGACTTTCAATGAGCAGTTCTTC. Its translation: CASSLLETFNEQFF.

This clone was observed a handful of times. The chain recombines TRBV9 with TRBJ2-5; TRBD1 matches 7 bases. J was trimmed by 8 bases and V by 3 bases; bases with no gene match: 4. This CDR3 is built from 12 residues. Germline CDR1 and CDR2: SGDLS and YYNGEE. The CDR3 protein is CASSATGDTQYF. The CDR3 nucleotides read TGTGCCAGCAGCGCTACAGGGGACACCCAGTACTTC.

This clone was counted only a few times. The chain joins TRBV18 to TRBJ1-1; D is possibly TRBD1 (5 bases). This CDR3 is 12 amino acids long. The V end lost 1 base, the J end lost 10 bases, and 10 bases lay between the germline ends. CDR1 and CDR2 (germline): KGHSH, LQKENI. This CDR3 reads CASSPRGRGAFF. The DNA of the CDR3 is TGTGCCAGCTCACCACGGGGGAGGGGAGCTTTCTTT. The whole variable domain, remainder taken from reference TRBV18 and TRBJ1-1, is NAGVMQNPRHLVRRRGQEARLRCSPMKGHSHVYWYRQLPEEGLKFMVYLQKENIIDESGMPKERFSAEFPKEGPSILRIQQVVRGDSAAYFCASSPRGRGAFFGQGTRLTVV.

The V gene is TRBV12-5, the J gene TRBJ2-3; 10 nucleotides match TRBD2. CDR3 size: 14 residues. Germline CDR1 and CDR2: LGHNT and FRNRAP. The V gene end was trimmed by 6 bases and the J gene end by 4 bases; junction bases not matched to a gene: 4. This chain's CDR3 is CASGSSGSADTQYF. CDR3 sequence (DNA): TGTGCTAGTGGCTCTAGCGGGAGCGCAGATACGCAGTATTTT. Supplemented by reference TRBV12-5 and TRBJ2-3, the full variable domain reads DARVTQTPRHKVTEMGQEVTMRCQPILGHNTVFWYRQTMMQGLELLAYFRNRAPLDDSGMPKDRFSAEMPDATLATLKIQPSEPRDSAVYFCASGSSGSADTQYFGPGTRLTVL.